This TCR beta chain was found in a study of cytomegalovirus exposure and HLA in healthy donors. Background on the study: Inside one of the first data releases sat around 80 million unique TCRs taken from HLA-typed donors.

This clone was recorded a few times. PCR primers comprised 60 Vbeta and 13 Jbeta primers. Produced via immunoSEQ multiplex PCR; TCRdb's table is partial and in-frame only. The repertoire holds about 140,000 clones, with around four fifths as singletons. The germline gives CDR1 MDHEN, CDR2 SYDVKM. This CDR3 region has 13 residues. V shed 6 bases and J shed 6 bases, with 12 bases lying between them. The rearrangement joins TRBV28 to TRBJ1-5, with D tentatively TRBD1 (6 bases). The specimen was PBMCs. This clonotype was sampled from a female donor in good health and CMV-seronegative. The CDR3 region has the DNA TGTGCCAGCAGGGCAGGGGTGAGTCAGCCCCAGCATTTT. It is translated as CASRAGVSQPQHF.